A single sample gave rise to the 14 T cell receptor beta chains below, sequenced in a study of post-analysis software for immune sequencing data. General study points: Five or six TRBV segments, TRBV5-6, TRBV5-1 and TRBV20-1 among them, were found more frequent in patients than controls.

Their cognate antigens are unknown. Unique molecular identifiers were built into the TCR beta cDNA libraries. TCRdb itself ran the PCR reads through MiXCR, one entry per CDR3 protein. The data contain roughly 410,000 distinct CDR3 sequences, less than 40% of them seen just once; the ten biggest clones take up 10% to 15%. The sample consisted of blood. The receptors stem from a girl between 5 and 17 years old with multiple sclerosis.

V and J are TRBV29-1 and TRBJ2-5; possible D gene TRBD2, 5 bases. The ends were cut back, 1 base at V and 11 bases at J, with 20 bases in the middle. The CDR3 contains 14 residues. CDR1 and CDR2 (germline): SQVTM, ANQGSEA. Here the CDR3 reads CSVEGKGPTEEQYF. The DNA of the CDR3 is TGCAGCGTTGAAGGGAAGGGTCCGACGGAGGAGCAGTACTTC.

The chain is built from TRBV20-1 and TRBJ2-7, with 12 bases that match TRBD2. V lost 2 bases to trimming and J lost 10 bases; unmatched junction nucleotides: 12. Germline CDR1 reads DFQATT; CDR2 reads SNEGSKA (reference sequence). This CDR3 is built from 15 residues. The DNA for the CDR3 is TGCAGTGCTAGAAATACTAGCGGGGGGCTCTTAGACCAGTACTTC. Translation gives CSARNTSGGLLDQYF.

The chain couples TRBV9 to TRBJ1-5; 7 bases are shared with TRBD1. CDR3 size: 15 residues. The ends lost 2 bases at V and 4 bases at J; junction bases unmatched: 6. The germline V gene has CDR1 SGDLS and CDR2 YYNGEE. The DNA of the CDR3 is TGTGCCAGCAGCGTCGAAGGGACAGATAATCAGCCCCAGCATTTT. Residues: CASSVEGTDNQPQHF.

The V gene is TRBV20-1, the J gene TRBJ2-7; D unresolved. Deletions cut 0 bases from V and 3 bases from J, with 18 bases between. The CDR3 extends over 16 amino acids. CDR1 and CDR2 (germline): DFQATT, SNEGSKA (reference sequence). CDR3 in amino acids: CSARDKRVGNYYEQYF. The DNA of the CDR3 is TGCAGTGCTAGAGATAAAAGGGTGGGGAATTACTACGAGCAGTACTTC.

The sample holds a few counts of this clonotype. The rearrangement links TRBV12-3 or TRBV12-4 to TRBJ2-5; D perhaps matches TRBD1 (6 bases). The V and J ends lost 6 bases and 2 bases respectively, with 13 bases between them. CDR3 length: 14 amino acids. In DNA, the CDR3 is TGTGCCAGCAGCCTGGGACACCGTCAAGAGACCCAGTACTTC. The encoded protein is CASSLGHRQETQYF.

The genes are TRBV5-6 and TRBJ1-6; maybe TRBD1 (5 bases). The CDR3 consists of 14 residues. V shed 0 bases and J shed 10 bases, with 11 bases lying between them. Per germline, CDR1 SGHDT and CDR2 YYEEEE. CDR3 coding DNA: TGTGCCAGCAGCTTGGTACCAGGGCAGTCACCCCTCCACTTT. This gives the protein CASSLVPGQSPLHF.

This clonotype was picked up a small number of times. The CDR3 DNA reads TGCAGCGTTTTACAGTCCTCTGGAGGTGAAGATGGCTACACCTTC. As protein: CSVLQSSGGEDGYTF. The chain joins TRBV29-1 to TRBJ1-2; D not certain. Germline CDR1 and CDR2: SQVTM and ANQGSEA. The CDR3 contains 15 residues. Between the trimmed V and J ends, which lost 5 bases and 6 bases, there was a span of 22 bases. The complete variable domain, with remaining parts taken from reference TRBV29-1 and TRBJ1-2, reads SAVISQKPSRDICQRGTSLTIQCQVDSQVTMMFWYRQQPGQSLTLIATANQGSEATYESGFVIDKFPISRPNLTFSTLTVSNMSPEDSSIYLCSVLQSSGGEDGYTFGSGTRLTVV.

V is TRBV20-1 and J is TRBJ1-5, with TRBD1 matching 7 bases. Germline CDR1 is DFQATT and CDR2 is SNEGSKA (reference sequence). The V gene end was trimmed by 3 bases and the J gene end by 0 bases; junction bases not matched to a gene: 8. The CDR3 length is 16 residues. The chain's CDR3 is CSASTGTVFSNQPQHF. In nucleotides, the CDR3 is TGCAGTGCTAGTACCGGGACAGTATTTAGCAATCAGCCCCAGCATTTT.

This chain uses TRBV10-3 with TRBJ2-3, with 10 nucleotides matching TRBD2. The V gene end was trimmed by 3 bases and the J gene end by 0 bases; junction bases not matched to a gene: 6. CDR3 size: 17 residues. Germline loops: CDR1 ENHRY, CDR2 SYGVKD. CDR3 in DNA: TGTGCCATCAGTGATAGTTCTAGCGGGGGAAGCACAGATACGCAGTATTTT. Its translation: CAISDSSSGGSTDTQYF.

The CDR3 region has the DNA TGCGCCAGCAGCTTGGAAGGGGCCCGCACCGGGGAGCTGTTTTTT. Protein product: CASSLEGARTGELFF. The chain recombines TRBV5-1 with TRBJ2-2, with a possible D match to TRBD1 (5 bases). The CDR3 spans 15 residues. V lost 0 bases to trimming and J lost 4 bases, with 10 bases between them. CDR1 and CDR2 (germline): SGHRS, YFSETQ.

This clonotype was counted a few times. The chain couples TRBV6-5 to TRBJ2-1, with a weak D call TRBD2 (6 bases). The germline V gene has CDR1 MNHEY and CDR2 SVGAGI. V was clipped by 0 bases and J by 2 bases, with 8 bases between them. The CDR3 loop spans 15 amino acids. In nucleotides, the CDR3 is TGTGCCAGCAGTTACTCCGGAGGGGCCTACAATGAGCAGTTCTTC. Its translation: CASSYSGGAYNEQFF.

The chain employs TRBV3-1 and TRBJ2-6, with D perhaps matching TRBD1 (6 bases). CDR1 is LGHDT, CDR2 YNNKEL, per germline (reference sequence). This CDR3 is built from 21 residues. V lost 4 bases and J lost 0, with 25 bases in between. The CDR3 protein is CASSRDTIGTRMSSGANVLTF. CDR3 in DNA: TGTGCCAGCAGCCGAGATACAATAGGGACAAGGATGAGCTCTGGGGCCAACGTCCTGACTTTC.

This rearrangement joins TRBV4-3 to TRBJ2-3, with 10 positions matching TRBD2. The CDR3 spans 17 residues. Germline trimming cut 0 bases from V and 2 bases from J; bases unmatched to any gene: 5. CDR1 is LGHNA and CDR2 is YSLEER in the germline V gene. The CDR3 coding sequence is TGCGCCAGCAGCCAAGATTCAGCGGGGGGGTTCACAGATACGCAGTATTTT. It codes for CASSQDSAGGFTDTQYF.

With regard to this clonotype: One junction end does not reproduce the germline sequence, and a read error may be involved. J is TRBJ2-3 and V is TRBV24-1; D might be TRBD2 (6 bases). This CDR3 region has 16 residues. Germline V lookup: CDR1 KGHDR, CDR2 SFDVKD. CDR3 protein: CATSDSVRGSTDMQYF. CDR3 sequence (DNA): TGTGCCACCAGTGATTCGGTGCGGGGCTCCACAGATATGCAGTATTTT.